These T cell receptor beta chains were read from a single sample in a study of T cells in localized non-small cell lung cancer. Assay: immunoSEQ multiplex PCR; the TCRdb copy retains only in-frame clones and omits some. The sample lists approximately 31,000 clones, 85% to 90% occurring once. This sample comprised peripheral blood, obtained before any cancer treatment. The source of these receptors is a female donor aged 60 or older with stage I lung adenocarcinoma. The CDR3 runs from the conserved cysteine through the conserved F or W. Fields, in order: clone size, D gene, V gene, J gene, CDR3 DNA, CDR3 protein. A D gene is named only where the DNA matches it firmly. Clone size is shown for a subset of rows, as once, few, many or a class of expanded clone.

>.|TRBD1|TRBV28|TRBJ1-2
TGTGCCAGCGCCCGTTTGGCCCAGGGGGCGTACTATGGCTACACCTTC
CASARLAQGAYYGYTF
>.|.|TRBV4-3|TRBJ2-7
TGCGCCAGCAGCCAAGAACCTAGGTCTCGCGAGCAGTACTTC
CASSQEPRSREQYF
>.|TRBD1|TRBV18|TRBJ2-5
TGTGCCAGCTCACCAGGCTGGGACAGGGGCGGCGGAGAGACCCAGTACTTC
CASSPGWDRGGGETQYF
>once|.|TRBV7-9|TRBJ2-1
TGTGCCAGCAGCTTAGCGTTACAGGGAGAGCAGTTCTTC
CASSLALQGEQFF
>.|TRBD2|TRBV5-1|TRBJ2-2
TGCGCCAGCAGCGTTAGCGGGGGGAACACCGGGGAGCTGTTTTTT
CASSVSGGNTGELFF
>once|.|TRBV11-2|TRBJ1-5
TGTGCCAGCAGCTTATATTACGATCAGCCCCAGCATTTT
CASSLYYDQPQHF
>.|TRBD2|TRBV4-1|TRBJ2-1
TGCGCCAGCAGCCAAGAGGGGGGACTAGCGGGTTACAATGAGCAGTTCTTC
CASSQEGGLAGYNEQFF
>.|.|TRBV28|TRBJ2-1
TGTGCCAGCATAATGGGTCCTAACAATGAGCAGTTCTTC
CASIMGPNNEQFF
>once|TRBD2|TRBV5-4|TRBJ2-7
TGTGCCAGCTCTCCTCCGACTAGCGGGTCCTACGAGCAGTACTTC
CASSPPTSGSYEQYF
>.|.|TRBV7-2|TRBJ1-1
TGTGCCAGCAGCCCTGGACAGAACAACGCTGAAGCTTTCTTT
CASSPGQNNAEAFF
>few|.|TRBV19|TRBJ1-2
TGTGCCAGTAGTCCCACGTACAGGGCCTTATACTATGGCTACACCTTC
CASSPTYRALYYGYTF
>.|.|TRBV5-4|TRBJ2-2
TGTGCCAGCAGCTTGGGGGGCGGGACATACACCGGGGAGCTGTTTTTT
CASSLGGGTYTGELFF
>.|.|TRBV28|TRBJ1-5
TGTGCCAGCAGTTCGGCGGGGAATCCCCGCAATCAGCCCCAGCATTTT
CASSSAGNPRNQPQHF
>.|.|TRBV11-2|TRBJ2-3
TGTGCCAGCAGCTTAAGGATCCTAGCGTATGAGACAGATACGCAGTATTTT
CASSLRILAYETDTQYF
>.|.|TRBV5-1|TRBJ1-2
TGCGCCAGCAGCCTCGGGACATACTATGGCTACACCTTC
CASSLGTYYGYTF
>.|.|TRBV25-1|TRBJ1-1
TGTGCCAGCAGTGAATTTGGTGGTAGGAACACTGAAGCTTTCTTT
CASSEFGGRNTEAFF
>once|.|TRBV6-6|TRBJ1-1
TGTGCCAGCAGTTCGCCCCTTTCCCCTCTCGAAGCTTTCTTT
CASSSPLSPLEAFF
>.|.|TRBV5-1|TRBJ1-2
TGCGCCAGCAGCGAAGGGACTTCGGTTAACTATGGCTACACCTTC
CASSEGTSVNYGYTF
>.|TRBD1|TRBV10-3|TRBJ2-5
TGTGCCATCAAGAACAGGGGGCTCGAGACCCAGTACTTC
CAIKNRGLETQYF
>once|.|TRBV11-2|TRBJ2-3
TGTGCCAGCAGCTTACTAACCTTCGGCACAGATACGCAGTATTTT
CASSLLTFGTDTQYF
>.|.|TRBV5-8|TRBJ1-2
TGTGCCAGCAGCTTGGTACAGGTTAACTATGGCTACACCTTC
CASSLVQVNYGYTF
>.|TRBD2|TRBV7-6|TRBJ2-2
TGTGCCAGCAGCTTTGGACTAGCGGATAACACCGGGGAGCTGTTTTTT
CASSFGLADNTGELFF
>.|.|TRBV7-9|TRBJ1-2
TGTGCCAGCAGCTCCCGATCTAACTATGGCTACACCTTC
CASSSRSNYGYTF
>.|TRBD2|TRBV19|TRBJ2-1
TGTGCCAGTAGTAGCCCCGGGAGGGCCGCATACAATGAGCAGTTCTTC
CASSSPGRAAYNEQFF
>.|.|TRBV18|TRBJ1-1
TGTGCCAGCTCACCCCAAGGAGGTAACACTGAAGCTTTCTTT
CASSPQGGNTEAFF
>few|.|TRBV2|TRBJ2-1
TGTGCCAGCAGTGTGCAGTACAATGAGCAGTTCTTC
CASSVQYNEQFF
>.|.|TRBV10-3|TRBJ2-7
TGTGCCATCGGTGCCGGGGGTGGCGGTTTGAGGGGGTACGAGCAGTACTTC
CAIGAGGGGLRGYEQYF
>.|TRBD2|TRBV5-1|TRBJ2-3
TGCGCCAGCAGCCTGGGGACTAGCGGGAGGGTAGATACGCAGTATTTT
CASSLGTSGRVDTQYF
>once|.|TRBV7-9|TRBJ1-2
TGTGCCAGCAGCTTAGACATCAACTATGGCTACACCTTC
CASSLDINYGYTF
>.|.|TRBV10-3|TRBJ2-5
TGTGCCATCAGTGCGGGGGACCAAGAGACCCAGTACTTC
CAISAGDQETQYF
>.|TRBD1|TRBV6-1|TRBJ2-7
TGTGCCAGCAGTGAAGCGCAGGCAGGGGGAAGCTACGAGCAGTACTTC
CASSEAQAGGSYEQYF
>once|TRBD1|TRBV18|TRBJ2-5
TGTGCCAGCTCACCCGGACAGGGGAAAGAGACCCAGTACTTC
CASSPGQGKETQYF
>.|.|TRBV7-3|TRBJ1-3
TGTGCCAGCAGCTCCCGGGACACCAGCTCTGGAAACACCATATATTTT
CASSSRDTSSGNTIYF
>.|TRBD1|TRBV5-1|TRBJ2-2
TGCGCCAGCAGCTTGGCGGGACAGGGCAACACCGGGGAGCTGTTTTTT
CASSLAGQGNTGELFF
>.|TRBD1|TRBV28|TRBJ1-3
TGTGCCAGCAGTTCCCACCAGGGGGCGTTGGGAAACACCATATATTTT
CASSSHQGALGNTIYF
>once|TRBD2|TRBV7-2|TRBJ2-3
TGTGCCAGCAGCTCCCGGCGGGAGGGATGGGGCACAGATACGCAGTATTTT
CASSSRREGWGTDTQYF
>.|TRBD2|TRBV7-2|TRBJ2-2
TGTGCCAGCAGCTTAACTAGCGGGAGGGCCCCGGGGGTGCTCGGGGAGCTGTTTTTT
CASSLTSGRAPGVLGELFF
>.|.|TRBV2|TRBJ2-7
TGTGCCAGCCAGAACGTCTACGAGCAGTACTTC
CASQNVYEQYF
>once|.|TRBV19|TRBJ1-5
TGTGCCAGTAGTACAGGACAACGGCTCCAGCATTTT
CASSTGQRLQHF
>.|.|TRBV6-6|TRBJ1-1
TGTGCCAGCAGTTACGGGGTACGGGACACTGAAGCTTTCTTT
CASSYGVRDTEAFF
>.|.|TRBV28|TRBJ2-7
TGTGCCAGCAGTTCAGGGGGGCTGGTTCGGTACGAGCAGTACTTC
CASSSGGLVRYEQYF
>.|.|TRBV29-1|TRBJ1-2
TGCAGCGTGGAGCTGGGGTTGGGGAGCTACACCTTC
CSVELGLGSYTF
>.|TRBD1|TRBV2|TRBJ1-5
TGTGCCAGCAGTGGGACAGGATCGACCCAGCCCCAGCATTTT
CASSGTGSTQPQHF
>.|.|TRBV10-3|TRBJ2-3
TGTGCCATGCAACAGGGTCCCGCCACAGATACGCAGTATTTT
CAMQQGPATDTQYF
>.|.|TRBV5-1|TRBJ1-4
TGCGCCAGCAGCTTGGGCTGGGAGGAAAAACTGTTTTTT
CASSLGWEEKLFF
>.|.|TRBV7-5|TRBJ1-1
TGTGTCAGAAGCGCCCCAGGGGGCACTGAAGCTTTCTTT
CVRSAPGGTEAFF
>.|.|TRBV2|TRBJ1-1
TGTGCCAGCAGAACCGGTGTAATGAACACTGAAGCTTTCTTT
CASRTGVMNTEAFF
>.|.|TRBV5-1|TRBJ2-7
TGCGCCAGCAGTGTGGGGTCCTACGAGCAGTACTTC
CASSVGSYEQYF
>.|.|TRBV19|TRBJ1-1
TGTGCCAGTAGTATAGATCTTGACAGGAGGAACACTGAAGCTTTCTTT
CASSIDLDRRNTEAFF
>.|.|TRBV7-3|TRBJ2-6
TGTGCCAGCAGCTTTTGGGACTCTGGGGCCAACGTCCTGACTTTC
CASSFWDSGANVLTF
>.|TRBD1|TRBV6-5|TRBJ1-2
TGTGCCAGCGTTGTGGCGGGACAGAACTATGGCTACACCTTC
CASVVAGQNYGYTF
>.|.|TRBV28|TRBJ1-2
TGTGCCAGCAGTTTTCTGGGGGGGAATTCGGGCTATGGCTACACCTTC
CASSFLGGNSGYGYTF
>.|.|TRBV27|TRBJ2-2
TGTGCCAGCTACGGGCCCTACACCGGGGAGCTGTTTTTT
CASYGPYTGELFF
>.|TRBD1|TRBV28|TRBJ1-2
TGTGCCAGCAGTTCCCCGGGACAGGTGTCTGGCTACACCTTC
CASSSPGQVSGYTF